The 4 T cell receptor beta chains presented below share a single source sample, sequenced in a study of T cell responses to AZD1222 COVID-19 vaccine. TCRdb's table, derived via immunoSEQ multiplex PCR, lists solely in-frame clones and lacks some. The data show 100,000 or so clones, about nine tenths seen once. Sample: peripheral blood, taken on day 0 of AZD1222 vaccination. These receptors were taken from an adult in good health.

The chain uses TRBV4-2 and TRBJ1-4; D is uncertain. This CDR3 contains 15 residues. Trimming cost V 0 bases and J 1 base, with 6 bases left between them. CDR1 and CDR2 from the germline V gene are LGHNA and YNFKEQ. The CDR3 here is CASSQDGGTNEKLFF. The CDR3, as DNA: TGTGCCAGCAGCCAAGACGGAGGAACTAATGAAAAACTGTTTTTT.

The rearrangement uses TRBV2 and TRBJ1-2; D ambiguous. V lost 0 bases and J lost 5, with 7 bases in between. The germline gives CDR1 SNHLY, CDR2 FYNNEI. The CDR3 sequence is 13 residues long. For the CDR3, the DNA is TGTGCCAGCAGTGAAGCACCCACATATGGCTACACCTTC. Amino acids: CASSEAPTYGYTF.

The chain joins TRBV6-1 to TRBJ1-1; no firm D call. The CDR3 length is 11 residues. The germline CDR1 and CDR2 sequences are MNHNS and SASEGT. Deletions cut 3 bases from V and 8 bases from J, with 7 bases between. The CDR3 region is CASSDLREAFF. CDR3 sequence (DNA): TGTGCCAGCAGTGATTTACGGGAAGCTTTCTTT.

Details on this clone: Compared with germline, one end of the junction differs, possibly owing to a read error. The chain couples TRBV5-4 to TRBJ1-2; TRBD1 agrees at 7 bases. CDR1 is SGHNT, CDR2 YYREEE, per germline (reference sequence). The CDR3 has 11 residues. The CDR3, as DNA: TGTGCCAGCAGCTTAACCGGGACAGAGGCCTTC. The encoded protein is CASSLTGTEAF.